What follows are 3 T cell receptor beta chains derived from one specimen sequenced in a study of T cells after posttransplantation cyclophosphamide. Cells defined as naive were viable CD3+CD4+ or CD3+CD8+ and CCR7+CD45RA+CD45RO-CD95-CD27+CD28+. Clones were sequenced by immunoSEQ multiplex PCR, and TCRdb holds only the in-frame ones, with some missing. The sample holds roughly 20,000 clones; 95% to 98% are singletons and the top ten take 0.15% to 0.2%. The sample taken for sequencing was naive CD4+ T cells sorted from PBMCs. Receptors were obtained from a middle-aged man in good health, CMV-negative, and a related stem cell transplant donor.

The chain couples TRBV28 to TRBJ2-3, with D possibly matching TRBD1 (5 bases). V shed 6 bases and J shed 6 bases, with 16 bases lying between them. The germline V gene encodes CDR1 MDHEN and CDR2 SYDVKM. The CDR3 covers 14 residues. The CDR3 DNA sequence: TGTGCCAGCAGCTTGGGTGATAGGGGTGATACGCAGTATTTT. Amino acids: CASSLGDRGDTQYF.

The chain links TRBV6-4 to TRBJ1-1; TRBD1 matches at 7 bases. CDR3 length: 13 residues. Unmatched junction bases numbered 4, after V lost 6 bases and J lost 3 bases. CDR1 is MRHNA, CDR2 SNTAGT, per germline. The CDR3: CASRSGQDTEAFF. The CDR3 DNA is TGTGCCAGCAGATCAGGACAGGACACTGAAGCTTTCTTT.

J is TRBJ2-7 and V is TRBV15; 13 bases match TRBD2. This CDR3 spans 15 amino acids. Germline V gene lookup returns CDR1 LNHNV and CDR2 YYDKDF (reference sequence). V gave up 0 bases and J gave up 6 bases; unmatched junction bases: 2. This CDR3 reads CATSREGLAGAEQYF. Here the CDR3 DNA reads TGTGCCACCAGCAGAGAAGGACTAGCGGGAGCCGAGCAGTACTTC.